These 7 T cell receptor beta chains originate from one sample sequenced in a study of CD8+ T cells in alopecia areata. Extraction and reverse transcription of RNA yielded cDNA as the sequencing template. TCRdb's copy holds only in-frame clones and misses some; the assay was immunoSEQ multiplex PCR. The top ten clones hold approximately 1.2% of a sample with hundreds of thousands of clones, 67% of them seen once. The sample here was CD4+ T cells sorted from blood, taken at week 0. The source of these receptors is a human donor with alopecia areata.

The chain combines TRBV29-1 with TRBJ1-2; D is unclear. Germline V CDR1 and CDR2: SQVTM, ANQGSEA. The V end lost 4 bases, the J end lost 4 bases, and 16 bases lay between the germline ends. CDR3 length: 14 amino acids. CDR3 sequence: CSVGEVWSGYGYTF. The CDR3 DNA is TGCAGCGTTGGAGAAGTCTGGAGCGGCTATGGCTACACCTTC.

This clone was counted once. V is TRBV29-1 and J is TRBJ1-2, with D possibly matching TRBD1 (5 bases). Trimming pared 7 bases from V and 0 bases from J, leaving 12 bases between. CDR3 length: 13 amino acids. The V gene's germline CDR1 is SQVTM and CDR2 ANQGSEA. This CDR3 reads CSASRDANYGYTF. The CDR3 bases are TGCAGCGCCAGCCGGGACGCTAACTATGGCTACACCTTC.

This chain joins TRBV12-5 and TRBJ1-6; D not certain. Germline V CDR1 and CDR2: LGHNT, FRNRAP. The CDR3 loop spans 14 amino acids. V was trimmed by 1 base and J by 0 bases, leaving 1 base between them. CDR3: CASGLGSYNSPLHF. CDR3 nucleotides: TGTGCTAGTGGTTTGGGCTCCTATAATTCACCCCTCCACTTT.

This clone occurred a few times. The V call is TRBV29-1, the J call TRBJ2-3; 8 nucleotides agree with TRBD1. V lost 5 bases to trimming and J lost 0 bases; unmatched junction nucleotides: 7. The CDR3 runs to 15 residues. Germline CDR1 reads SQVTM; CDR2 reads ANQGSEA. As DNA, the CDR3 is TGCAGCGTTTTGACAGGGGAGACTAGCACAGATACGCAGTATTTT. It codes for CSVLTGETSTDTQYF.

The chain is built from TRBV6-6 and TRBJ2-6, with D perhaps TRBD2 (6 bases). The CDR3 contains 15 residues. Germline-derived CDR1 and CDR2 are MNHNY and SVGAGI (reference sequence). Trimming took 4 bases from V and 0 from J, leaving 7 bases between them. The CDR3 DNA reads as TGTGCCAGCAGTTTGGGGGGCTCTGGGGCCAACGTCCTGACTTTC. As protein: CASSLGGSGANVLTF.

This clone was counted many times. This chain joins TRBV19 and TRBJ2-3; D gene uncertain. Trimming shortened V by 0 bases and J by 7 bases, and 14 bases separated the two germline ends. Per germline, CDR1 LNHDA and CDR2 SQIVND (reference sequence). The CDR3 contains 15 residues. CDR3 in DNA: TGTGCCAGTAGTATAGACAACCTACCCTCCTATACGCAGTATTTT. Translation: CASSIDNLPSYTQYF.

The chain joins TRBV29-1 to TRBJ1-4, with unresolved D. This CDR3 has 12 residues. Germline CDR1 SQVTM, CDR2 ANQGSEA. With 3 bases removed from V and 5 bases from J, the gap between germline ends came to 7 bases. Here the CDR3 DNA reads TGCAGCGTTGATTCCGGCAATGAAAAACTGTTTTTT. Its protein product is CSVDSGNEKLFF.